This T cell receptor (beta chain) derives from a study of blood T cells in healthy people across ages. For the second PCR, which ran for 7 to 11 cycles, a sample-barcoded 5' primer and a J-beta primer mix were used. TCRdb reprocessed the 5' RACE reads via MiXCR and lists one record per CDR3 protein. The sample records 710,000 or so distinct CDR3 sequences, about a fifth being singletons. Points from the study as a whole: A greater number of naive CD4+ cells and higher diversity distinguished long-lived donors from aged donors.

Points on this clonotype: Antigen specificity is unknown. As the CDR3 is not closed by the conserved phenylalanine or tryptophan, this likely results from a read error.

Germline values: CDR1 SGHRS, CDR2 YFSETQ. V gave up 5 bases and J gave up 1 base; unmatched junction bases: 5. CDR3 length: 16 amino acids. Material for sequencing was blood. The gene calls are TRBV5-1 and TRBJ2-3, with 12 positions matching TRBD2. This receptor was identified in a man aged 65 to 85 in good health. The CDR3 region is CASRTSGRPGTDTQYL. CDR3 bases: TGCGCCAGCAGAACTAGCGGGAGGCCCGGCACAGATACGCAGTATCTT.